These T cell receptor beta chains were read from a single sample in a study of blood T cells in healthy people across ages. MiXCR, applied by TCRdb to the 5' RACE reads, yields one record per CDR3 protein. The table records about 1.5 million distinct CDR3 sequences, approximately 43% of them present only once. The sample consisted of blood. All receptors come from a woman between 18 and 29 years old in good health. CDR3s include the opening cysteine and the closing phenylalanine or tryptophan. Fields, in order: J gene, V gene, D gene, CDR3 length, clone size, CDR3 protein, CDR3 DNA. D genes are given only for firm matches. A clone size is listed for some rows: how often the clone was seen (once, few, many), or a class if it is expanded.

J gene: TRBJ1-3; V gene: TRBV7-2; D gene: TRBD1; CDR3 length: 16; clone size: NA; CDR3 protein: CASSLGQAHSGNTIYF; CDR3 DNA: TGTGCCAGCAGCTTGGGACAGGCGCACTCTGGAAACACCATATATTTT
J gene: TRBJ2-1; V gene: TRBV11-3; D gene: TRBD1; CDR3 length: 15; clone size: NA; CDR3 protein: CASSPGTGERFEQFF; CDR3 DNA: TGTGCCAGCAGCCCAGGGACAGGGGAAAGATTTGAGCAGTTCTTC
J gene: TRBJ2-1; V gene: TRBV12-3/TRBV12-4; D gene: TRBD2; CDR3 length: 12; clone size: NA; CDR3 protein: CASRGLAGSQFF; CDR3 DNA: TGTGCCAGCAGAGGACTAGCGGGGTCCCAGTTCTTC
J gene: TRBJ2-5; V gene: TRBV6-5; D gene: NA; CDR3 length: 16; clone size: NA; CDR3 protein: CASRGGVRSPYNEQYF; CDR3 DNA: TGTGCCAGCAGGGGGGGTGTTCGGAGTCCCTACAATGAGCAGTACTTC
J gene: TRBJ2-5; V gene: TRBV6-4; D gene: TRBD2; CDR3 length: 14; clone size: NA; CDR3 protein: CAGSDAGERETQYF; CDR3 DNA: TGTGCCGGCAGTGATGCGGGGGAGCGAGAGACCCAGTACTTC
J gene: TRBJ2-5; V gene: TRBV18; D gene: TRBD1; CDR3 length: 15; clone size: NA; CDR3 protein: CASSRGQTAQETQYF; CDR3 DNA: TGTGCCAGCTCCCGGGGACAGACAGCTCAAGAGACCCAGTACTTC
J gene: TRBJ2-2; V gene: TRBV29-1; D gene: NA; CDR3 length: 15; clone size: NA; CDR3 protein: CSVVGRGRGTGELFF; CDR3 DNA: TGCAGCGTTGTGGGCAGAGGGCGGGGCACCGGGGAGCTGTTTTTT
J gene: TRBJ2-7; V gene: TRBV29-1; D gene: TRBD2; CDR3 length: 14; clone size: NA; CDR3 protein: CSAGRGKGINEQYF; CDR3 DNA: TGCAGCGCTGGGCGGGGGAAGGGTATAAACGAGCAGTACTTC
J gene: TRBJ2-7; V gene: TRBV5-1; D gene: NA; CDR3 length: 14; clone size: NA; CDR3 protein: CASSSVREGNEQYF; CDR3 DNA: TGCGCCAGCAGTTCTGTTCGGGAAGGCAATGAGCAGTACTTC
J gene: TRBJ2-1; V gene: TRBV3-1; D gene: NA; CDR3 length: 17; clone size: many; CDR3 protein: CASTKDGAAPSYNEQFF; CDR3 DNA: TGTGCCAGCACTAAAGACGGAGCGGCCCCTTCCTACAATGAGCAGTTCTTC
J gene: TRBJ2-5; V gene: TRBV5-1; D gene: NA; CDR3 length: 13; clone size: NA; CDR3 protein: CASSRDNAETRYF; CDR3 DNA: TGCGCCAGCAGCCGGGACAATGCGGAGACCCGGTACTTC
J gene: TRBJ2-7; V gene: TRBV24-1; D gene: NA; CDR3 length: 13; clone size: NA; CDR3 protein: CATSDLNVNEQYF; CDR3 DNA: TGTGCCACCAGTGATTTGAACGTGAATGAGCAGTACTTC
J gene: TRBJ2-1; V gene: TRBV20-1; D gene: TRBD2; CDR3 length: 14; clone size: few; CDR3 protein: CSARVPSGAIEQFF; CDR3 DNA: TGCAGTGCTAGAGTCCCTAGCGGTGCCATTGAGCAGTTCTTC
J gene: TRBJ2-1; V gene: TRBV20-1; D gene: NA; CDR3 length: 12; clone size: NA; CDR3 protein: CSASRDTNEQFF; CDR3 DNA: TGCAGTGCCAGCCGGGACACCAATGAGCAGTTCTTC
J gene: TRBJ1-6; V gene: TRBV24-1; D gene: NA; CDR3 length: 13; clone size: few; CDR3 protein: CATSDLGNSPLHF; CDR3 DNA: TGTGCCACCAGTGATTTGGGGAATTCACCCCTCCACTTT
J gene: TRBJ1-5; V gene: TRBV25-1; D gene: TRBD1; CDR3 length: 16; clone size: few; CDR3 protein: CASSGQGEKSNQPQHF; CDR3 DNA: TGTGCCAGCAGTGGACAGGGGGAGAAGAGCAATCAGCCCCAGCATTTT
J gene: TRBJ1-5; V gene: TRBV6-6; D gene: TRBD1; CDR3 length: 15; clone size: NA; CDR3 protein: CASRPGQAYNQPQHF; CDR3 DNA: TGTGCCAGCAGGCCGGGACAGGCCTACAATCAGCCCCAGCATTTT
J gene: TRBJ1-2; V gene: TRBV20-1; D gene: TRBD1; CDR3 length: 13; clone size: few; CDR3 protein: CSADLQGRDGYTF; CDR3 DNA: TGCAGTGCCGACCTACAGGGGAGGGATGGCTACACCTTC
J gene: TRBJ2-1; V gene: TRBV5-1; D gene: NA; CDR3 length: 12; clone size: NA; CDR3 protein: CASSFGGKEQFF; CDR3 DNA: TGCGCCAGCAGCTTTGGAGGGAAGGAGCAGTTCTTC
J gene: TRBJ1-2; V gene: TRBV7-9; D gene: NA; CDR3 length: 12; clone size: few; CDR3 protein: CASSLVSSRDTF; CDR3 DNA: TGTGCCAGCAGCTTAGTTAGCAGTCGAGACACCTTC
J gene: TRBJ2-4; V gene: TRBV15; D gene: TRBD2; CDR3 length: 18; clone size: NA; CDR3 protein: CATSRDLIAGGPKNIQYF; CDR3 DNA: TGTGCCACCAGCAGAGATCTTATAGCGGGAGGGCCCAAAAACATTCAGTACTTC
J gene: TRBJ1-1; V gene: TRBV25-1; D gene: NA; CDR3 length: 15; clone size: NA; CDR3 protein: CASSAPGRANTEAFF; CDR3 DNA: TGTGCCAGCAGCGCCCCGGGCAGGGCGAACACTGAAGCTTTCTTT
J gene: TRBJ1-5; V gene: TRBV21-1; D gene: NA; CDR3 length: 17; clone size: few; CDR3 protein: CASSKDNRVGSNQPQHF; CDR3 DNA: TGTGCCAGCAGCAAAGATAATAGGGTCGGAAGCAATCAGCCCCAGCATTTT
J gene: TRBJ2-3; V gene: TRBV4-2; D gene: TRBD2; CDR3 length: 16; clone size: few; CDR3 protein: CASSPGGLAGGNTQYF; CDR3 DNA: TGTGCCAGCAGCCCTGGAGGCCTAGCGGGAGGAAATACGCAGTATTTT
J gene: TRBJ2-3; V gene: TRBV20-1; D gene: TRBD2; CDR3 length: 15; clone size: few; CDR3 protein: CSARPGRGAADTQYF; CDR3 DNA: TGCAGTGCTAGACCCGGGCGGGGGGCCGCAGATACGCAGTATTTT
J gene: TRBJ1-4; V gene: TRBV12-3/TRBV12-4; D gene: NA; CDR3 length: 14; clone size: NA; CDR3 protein: CASSFRVLGEKLFF; CDR3 DNA: TGTGCCAGCAGTTTCCGGGTTTTGGGTGAAAAACTGTTTTTT
J gene: TRBJ2-3; V gene: TRBV25-1; D gene: NA; CDR3 length: 15; clone size: few; CDR3 protein: CASGHSNYLFDTQYF; CDR3 DNA: TGTGCCAGCGGACATAGCAACTACCTTTTCGATACGCAGTATTTT
J gene: TRBJ2-7; V gene: TRBV30; D gene: NA; CDR3 length: 11; clone size: few; CDR3 protein: CAWSGNYEQYF; CDR3 DNA: TGTGCCTGGAGTGGAAACTACGAGCAGTACTTC
J gene: TRBJ2-1; V gene: TRBV2; D gene: TRBD2; CDR3 length: 12; clone size: NA; CDR3 protein: CASLAGYNEQFF; CDR3 DNA: TGTGCCAGCCTAGCGGGGTACAATGAGCAGTTCTTC
J gene: TRBJ1-2; V gene: TRBV29-1; D gene: NA; CDR3 length: 13; clone size: NA; CDR3 protein: CSVANRFNYGYTF; CDR3 DNA: TGCAGCGTTGCGAACAGGTTCAACTATGGCTACACCTTC
J gene: TRBJ2-3; V gene: TRBV7-2; D gene: TRBD2; CDR3 length: 16; clone size: NA; CDR3 protein: CASSQLAGGLPDTQYF; CDR3 DNA: TGTGCCAGCAGCCAACTAGCGGGGGGGCTTCCAGATACGCAGTATTTT
J gene: TRBJ2-4; V gene: TRBV11-2; D gene: NA; CDR3 length: 16; clone size: NA; CDR3 protein: CASSHLDLDSGNIQYF; CDR3 DNA: TGTGCCAGCAGCCACCTTGACCTGGACAGTGGAAACATTCAGTACTTC
J gene: TRBJ2-5; V gene: TRBV4-2; D gene: TRBD2; CDR3 length: 13; clone size: few; CDR3 protein: CASSQGTSGTQYF; CDR3 DNA: TGTGCCAGCAGCCAGGGGACTAGCGGAACCCAGTACTTC
J gene: TRBJ2-3; V gene: TRBV7-6; D gene: TRBD2; CDR3 length: 16; clone size: NA; CDR3 protein: CASSRATRDYRDTQYF; CDR3 DNA: TGTGCCAGCAGCCGAGCCACCCGGGACTATAGAGATACGCAGTATTTT
J gene: TRBJ1-1; V gene: TRBV12-3/TRBV12-4; D gene: TRBD1; CDR3 length: 15; clone size: NA; CDR3 protein: CASSANRGSNTEAFF; CDR3 DNA: TGTGCCAGCAGCGCTAACAGGGGAAGTAACACTGAAGCTTTCTTT
J gene: TRBJ1-2; V gene: TRBV9; D gene: NA; CDR3 length: 13; clone size: NA; CDR3 protein: CASSGRRGNGYTF; CDR3 DNA: TGTGCCAGCAGCGGAAGGAGAGGCAATGGCTACACCTTC
J gene: TRBJ2-3; V gene: TRBV4-1; D gene: TRBD2; CDR3 length: 17; clone size: NA; CDR3 protein: CASSQEGTSGRTDTQYF; CDR3 DNA: TGCGCCAGCAGCCAAGAGGGCACTAGCGGGAGAACAGATACGCAGTATTTT
J gene: TRBJ2-1; V gene: TRBV29-1; D gene: TRBD2; CDR3 length: 14; clone size: few; CDR3 protein: CSVIEPSGRYEQFF; CDR3 DNA: TGCAGCGTTATTGAGCCTAGCGGGAGGTATGAGCAGTTCTTC
J gene: TRBJ2-1; V gene: TRBV6-6; D gene: NA; CDR3 length: 11; clone size: NA; CDR3 protein: CACILGNEQFF; CDR3 DNA: TGTGCCTGCATTCTAGGGAATGAGCAGTTCTTC
J gene: TRBJ1-2; V gene: TRBV7-9; D gene: NA; CDR3 length: 11; clone size: NA; CDR3 protein: CASSLYSGYTF; CDR3 DNA: TGTGCCAGCAGCTTATATTCTGGCTACACCTTC
J gene: TRBJ1-1; V gene: TRBV2; D gene: NA; CDR3 length: 9; clone size: NA; CDR3 protein: CAYPGGAFF; CDR3 DNA: TGTGCCTACCCTGGGGGAGCTTTCTTT
J gene: TRBJ1-2; V gene: TRBV20-1; D gene: NA; CDR3 length: 14; clone size: few; CDR3 protein: CSASRGPGEYGYTF; CDR3 DNA: TGCAGTGCATCGCGGGGGCCAGGGGAATATGGCTACACCTTC
J gene: TRBJ2-5; V gene: TRBV7-2; D gene: NA; CDR3 length: 14; clone size: NA; CDR3 protein: CTSSLVAGGETQYF; CDR3 DNA: TGTACCAGCAGCTTAGTAGCAGGAGGTGAGACCCAGTACTTC
J gene: TRBJ2-1; V gene: TRBV11-2; D gene: NA; CDR3 length: 14; clone size: few; CDR3 protein: CASSLDPGWGEQFF; CDR3 DNA: TGTGCCAGCAGCTTAGATCCTGGGTGGGGTGAGCAGTTCTTC
J gene: TRBJ1-2; V gene: TRBV28; D gene: NA; CDR3 length: 14; clone size: many; CDR3 protein: CASSLFGGSYGYTF; CDR3 DNA: TGTGCCAGCAGTTTATTTGGGGGGTCCTATGGCTACACCTTC
J gene: TRBJ2-3; V gene: TRBV15; D gene: NA; CDR3 length: 15; clone size: few; CDR3 protein: CATSRDRELGDTQYF; CDR3 DNA: TGTGCCACCAGCAGAGACCGGGAGCTGGGGGATACGCAGTATTTT
J gene: TRBJ2-7; V gene: TRBV5-1; D gene: NA; CDR3 length: 16; clone size: NA; CDR3 protein: CASSLAGPSSYNEQYF; CDR3 DNA: TGCGCCAGCAGCTTGGCGGGCCCAAGCTCCTACAATGAGCAGTACTTC
J gene: TRBJ1-6; V gene: TRBV4-1; D gene: TRBD1; CDR3 length: 16; clone size: NA; CDR3 protein: CASSSRDREFNSPLHF; CDR3 DNA: TGCGCCAGCAGCTCCCGGGACAGAGAATTTAATTCACCCCTCCACTTT
J gene: TRBJ2-5; V gene: TRBV2; D gene: NA; CDR3 length: 13; clone size: NA; CDR3 protein: CASSDNREETQYF; CDR3 DNA: TGTGCCAGCAGTGACAACAGGGAGGAGACCCAGTACTTC
J gene: TRBJ1-2; V gene: TRBV29-1; D gene: NA; CDR3 length: 14; clone size: NA; CDR3 protein: CSAQSPGGNYGYTF; CDR3 DNA: TGCAGCGCCCAAAGCCCCGGGGGGAACTATGGCTACACCTTC
J gene: TRBJ2-1; V gene: TRBV2; D gene: TRBD2; CDR3 length: 15; clone size: NA; CDR3 protein: CASSDKGGRANEQFF; CDR3 DNA: TGTGCCAGCAGTGACAAGGGCGGGAGGGCGAATGAGCAGTTCTTC
J gene: TRBJ2-1; V gene: TRBV7-2; D gene: TRBD2; CDR3 length: 12; clone size: NA; CDR3 protein: CASSHGGVEQFF; CDR3 DNA: TGTGCCAGCAGCCACGGGGGGGTAGAGCAGTTCTTC
J gene: TRBJ2-1; V gene: TRBV6-6; D gene: NA; CDR3 length: 9; clone size: NA; CDR3 protein: CAAGAEQFF; CDR3 DNA: TGTGCTGCGGGGGCGGAGCAGTTCTTC
J gene: TRBJ2-2; V gene: TRBV12-3/TRBV12-4; D gene: TRBD1; CDR3 length: 13; clone size: NA; CDR3 protein: CASNPRGPGELFF; CDR3 DNA: TGTGCCAGCAATCCCAGGGGGCCCGGGGAGCTGTTTTTT
J gene: TRBJ1-1; V gene: TRBV20-1; D gene: NA; CDR3 length: 11; clone size: many; CDR3 protein: CSARGDTEAFF; CDR3 DNA: TGCAGTGCTAGAGGCGACACTGAAGCTTTCTTT
J gene: TRBJ1-2; V gene: TRBV6-6; D gene: NA; CDR3 length: 13; clone size: NA; CDR3 protein: CASSTGTHYGYTF; CDR3 DNA: TGTGCCAGCAGCACAGGGACGCACTATGGCTACACCTTC
J gene: TRBJ1-5; V gene: TRBV20-1; D gene: NA; CDR3 length: 13; clone size: many; CDR3 protein: CSAEGDSNQPQHF; CDR3 DNA: TGCAGTGCTGAGGGCGATAGCAATCAGCCCCAGCATTTT